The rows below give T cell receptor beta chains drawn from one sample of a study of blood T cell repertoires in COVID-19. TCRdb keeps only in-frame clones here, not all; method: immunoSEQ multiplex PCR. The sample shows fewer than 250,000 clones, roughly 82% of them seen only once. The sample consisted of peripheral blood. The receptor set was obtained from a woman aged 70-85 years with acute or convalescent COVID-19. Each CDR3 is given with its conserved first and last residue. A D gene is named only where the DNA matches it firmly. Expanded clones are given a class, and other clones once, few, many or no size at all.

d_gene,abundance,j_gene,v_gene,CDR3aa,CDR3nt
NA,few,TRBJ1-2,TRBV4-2,CASSQDGVYGYTF,TGTGCCAGCAGCCAAGATGGAGTCTATGGCTACACCTTC
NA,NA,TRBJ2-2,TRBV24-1,CATSDWDSYTGELFF,TGTGCCACCAGTGATTGGGACTCCTACACCGGGGAGCTGTTTTTT
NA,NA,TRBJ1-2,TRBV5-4,CASTSGQGYGYTF,TGTGCCAGCACCTCCGGGCAGGGCTATGGCTACACCTTC
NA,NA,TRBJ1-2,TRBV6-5,CASSYSAGANYGYTF,TGTGCCAGCAGTTACTCGGCCGGAGCTAACTATGGCTACACCTTC
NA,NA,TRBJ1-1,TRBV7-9,CASSPRVKANTEAFF,TGTGCCAGCAGCCCACGGGTGAAGGCCAACACTGAAGCTTTCTTT
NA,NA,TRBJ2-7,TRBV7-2,CASSLTSYEQYF,TGTGCCAGCAGCTTAACTTCCTACGAGCAGTACTTC
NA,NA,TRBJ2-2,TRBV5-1,CASSSSQYSTGELFF,TGCGCCAGCAGCTCCTCCCAATATAGCACCGGGGAGCTGTTTTTT
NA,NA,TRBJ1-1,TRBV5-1,CASSPPQVNTEAFF,TGCGCCAGCAGCCCCCCCCAGGTGAACACTGAAGCTTTCTTT
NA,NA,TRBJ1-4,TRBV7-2,CASSLGRGNVKLFF,TGTGCCAGCAGCTTAGGACGGGGGAACGTAAAACTGTTTTTT
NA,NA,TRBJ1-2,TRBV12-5,CASGLAGRGNYGYTF,TGTGCTAGTGGTTTGGCGGGCAGGGGAAACTATGGCTACACCTTC
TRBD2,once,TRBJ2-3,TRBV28,CASSPPWEGTQYF,TGTGCCAGCAGCCCGCCCTGGGAGGGAACGCAGTATTTT
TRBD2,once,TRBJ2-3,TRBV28,CASSSGGTDTQYF,TGTGCCAGCAGTAGCGGGGGCACAGATACGCAGTATTTT
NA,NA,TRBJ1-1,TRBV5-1,CASSSTGSTEAFF,TGCGCCAGCAGCTCGACAGGAAGTACTGAAGCTTTCTTT
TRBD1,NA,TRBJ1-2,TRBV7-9,CASSLKTGGDYGYTF,TGTGCCAGCAGCTTAAAGACAGGGGGCGACTATGGCTACACCTTC
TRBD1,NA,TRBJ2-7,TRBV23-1,CASSHTPGQGPYEQYF,TGCGCCAGCAGTCACACCCCGGGACAGGGACCCTACGAGCAGTACTTC
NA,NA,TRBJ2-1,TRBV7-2,CASSLAGLPFGNEQFF,TGTGCCAGCAGCTTAGCGGGACTCCCTTTTGGTAATGAGCAGTTCTTC
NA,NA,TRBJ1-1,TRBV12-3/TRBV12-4,CAMGRQDTEAFF,TGTGCCATGGGGAGACAGGACACTGAAGCTTTCTTT
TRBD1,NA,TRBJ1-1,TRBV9,CASSYRTGPEAFF,TGTGCCAGCAGCTACCGGACAGGGCCTGAAGCTTTCTTT
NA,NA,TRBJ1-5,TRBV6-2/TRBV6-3,CASSYSGARAQPQHF,TGTGCCAGCAGTTACTCGGGGGCCAGGGCCCAGCCCCAGCATTTT
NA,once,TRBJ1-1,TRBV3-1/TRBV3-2,CASSQRFLNTEAFF,TGTGCCAGCAGCCAACGGTTCTTGAACACTGAAGCTTTCTTT
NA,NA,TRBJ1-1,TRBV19,CASSIDWTALEAFF,TGTGCCAGTAGTATAGATTGGACAGCCCTCGAAGCTTTCTTT
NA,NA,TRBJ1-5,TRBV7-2,CASSLVSSNQPQHF,TGTGCCAGCAGCTTAGTGAGTTCCAATCAGCCCCAGCATTTT
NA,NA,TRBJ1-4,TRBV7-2,CASSPPGLSNEKLFF,TGTGCCAGCAGCCCGCCGGGACTGTCAAATGAAAAACTGTTTTTT
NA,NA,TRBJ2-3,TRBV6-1,CASSGAVAESTDTQYF,TGTGCCAGCAGTGGTGCTGTGGCGGAAAGCACAGATACGCAGTATTTT
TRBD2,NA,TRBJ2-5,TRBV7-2,CASSSRTSGGAQETQYF,TGTGCCAGCAGCAGCCGGACTAGCGGGGGGGCCCAAGAGACCCAGTACTTC
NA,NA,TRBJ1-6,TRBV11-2,CASSLDTGINSPLHF,TGTGCCAGCAGCTTAGATACAGGAATCAATTCACCCCTCCACTTT
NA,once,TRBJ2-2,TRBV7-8,CASSFSARDRGELFF,TGTGCCAGCAGCTTCTCAGCGCGGGATCGTGGGGAGCTGTTTTTT
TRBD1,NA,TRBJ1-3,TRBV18,CASSSGTVSGNTIYF,TGTGCCAGCTCCTCCGGGACAGTCTCTGGAAACACCATATATTTT
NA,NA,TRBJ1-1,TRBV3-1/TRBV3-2,CASSRAGSLTEAFF,TGTGCCAGCAGCCGGGCGGGCTCGCTCACTGAAGCTTTCTTT
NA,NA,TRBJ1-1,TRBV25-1,CASGGRVDTEAFF,TGTGCCAGCGGGGGCCGAGTCGACACTGAAGCTTTCTTT
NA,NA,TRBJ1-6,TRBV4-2,CASSPRAGTYNSPLHF,TGTGCCAGCAGCCCTCGGGCGGGGACCTATAATTCACCCCTCCACTTT
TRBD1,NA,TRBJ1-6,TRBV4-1,CASSQALPGTALYSPLHF,TGCGCCAGCAGCCAAGCTCTCCCGGGGACAGCCCTCTATTCACCCCTCCACTTT
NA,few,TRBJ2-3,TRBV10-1,CASSESTGAGTDTQYF,TGCGCCAGCAGTGAATCGACTGGTGCGGGCACAGATACGCAGTATTTT
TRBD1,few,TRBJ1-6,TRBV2,CASRWDREISPLHF,TGTGCCAGCAGATGGGACAGGGAGATTTCACCCCTCCACTTT
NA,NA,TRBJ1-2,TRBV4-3,CASSQDSPGRTYGYTF,TGCGCCAGCAGCCAAGATTCCCCGGGGAGAACCTATGGCTACACCTTC
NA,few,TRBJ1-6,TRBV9,CASSVAGAGASPLHF,TGTGCCAGCAGCGTAGCCGGGGCAGGGGCCTCACCCCTCCACTTT
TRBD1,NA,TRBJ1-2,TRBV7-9,CASSRDLWTGDGYTF,TGTGCCAGCAGCCGCGACCTTTGGACAGGGGACGGCTACACCTTC
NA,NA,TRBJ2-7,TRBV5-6,CASSLSRGIEQYF,TGTGCCAGCAGCTTGTCCCGGGGGATCGAGCAGTACTTC
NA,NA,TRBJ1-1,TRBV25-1,CASSARGVAFF,TGTGCCAGCAGTGCCCGGGGGGTGGCTTTCTTT
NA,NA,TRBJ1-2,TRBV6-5,CASSYSGDIYGYTF,TGTGCCAGCAGTTACTCGGGGGACATCTATGGCTACACCTTC
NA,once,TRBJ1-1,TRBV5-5,CASSLAAGNSLNTEAFF,TGTGCCAGCAGCTTGGCCGCAGGGAACTCATTAAACACTGAAGCTTTCTTT
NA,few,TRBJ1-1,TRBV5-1,CASSLLVGSNTEAFF,TGCGCCAGCAGCTTGTTGGTGGGCTCGAACACTGAAGCTTTCTTT